This entry lists 10 T cell receptor beta chains sequenced from one sample in a study of a mutant IDH1 vaccine in newly diagnosed glioma. These receptors have no identified antigens. Assay used: immunoSEQ multiplex PCR; TCRdb lists only in-frame clones, some missing. The sample shows about 41,000 clones, 85% to 90% of them seen only once. Time point noted: week 35, safety follow-up. The study gave 300 ug of mutant IDH1 20-mer peptide per vaccine dose, with topical imiquimod. The sequences come from PBMCs, collected from a glioma patient whose treatment included an IDH1 peptide vaccine. The receptors stem from a middle-aged man with glioma.

The chain joins TRBV7-9 to TRBJ2-2, with D unclear. V gave up 7 bases and J gave up 6 bases, with 9 bases separating them. The CDR3 is 12 residues long. Germline CDR1 SEHNR, CDR2 FQNEAQ (reference sequence). CDR3 region: CASIKSPGELFF. The CDR3 nucleotides are TGTGCCAGCATCAAGTCCCCCGGGGAGCTGTTTTTT.

The chain joins TRBV19 to TRBJ1-5; 8 nucleotides agree with TRBD1. CDR1 and CDR2 (germline): LNHDA, SQIVND (reference sequence). The CDR3 is 14 amino acids. J lost 6 bases, V lost 1 base, and 2 bases had no gene match. For the CDR3, the DNA is TGTGCCAGTAGTATAGGGACAGGGCGTCAGCCCCAGCATTTT. Protein: CASSIGTGRQPQHF.

This clone was observed a single time. CDR3 bases: TGCGCCAGCAGCCTACAACTCACAGGGGGGATAACAGATACGCAGTATTTT. This codes for CASSLQLTGGITDTQYF. The chain uses TRBV4-1 and TRBJ2-3; 8 bases agree with TRBD1. The CDR3 consists of 17 residues. Losses at the gene ends were 4 bases for V and 3 bases for J; bases not matched to a gene: 12. Germline-derived CDR1 and CDR2 are MGHRA and YSYEKL.

The V and J genes are TRBV2 and TRBJ2-7; 8 bases fit TRBD2. The CDR3 runs to 13 residues. V lost 8 bases, J lost 9 bases, and 12 bases stayed unmatched. Germline loops: CDR1 SNHLY, CDR2 FYNNEI. The CDR3 is CASLAGREVTQYF. CDR3 DNA sequence: TGTGCCAGCTTAGCGGGACGAGAAGTTACGCAGTACTTC.

The V and J genes are TRBV28 and TRBJ1-4; D gene ambiguous. Germline assignment: CDR1 MDHEN and CDR2 SYDVKM. The V gene lost 3 bases and the J gene lost 5 bases, with 10 bases spanning the gap. The CDR3 consists of 14 residues. DNA of the CDR3: TGTGCCAGCAGTTTTGAACAGATGAATGAAAAACTGTTTTTT. Encoded protein: CASSFEQMNEKLFF.

The chain's CDR3 is CASSLDLSAYNSPLHF. The CDR3 region has the DNA TGTGCCAGCAGCTTAGATCTTTCAGCATATAATTCACCCCTCCACTTT. V is TRBV11-2 and J is TRBJ1-6, with no clear D. Germline CDR1 is SGHAT and CDR2 is FQNNGV. The V end lost 0 bases, the J end lost 4 bases, and 10 bases lay between the germline ends. CDR3 length: 16 amino acids. Looking up the rest from reference TRBV11-2 and TRBJ1-6 gives the full variable domain: EAGVAQSPRYKIIEKRQSVAFWCNPISGHATLYWYQQILGQGPKLLIQFQNNGVVDDSQLPKDRFSAERLKGVDSTLKIQPAKLEDSAVYLCASSLDLSAYNSPLHFGNGTRLTVT.

The V call is TRBV10-3, the J call TRBJ1-4, with 7 nucleotides matching TRBD1. The CDR3 runs to 13 residues. Germline V gene sequence: CDR1 ENHRY, CDR2 SYGVKD. V lost 3 bases and J lost 8; bases outside the gene matches: 3. CDR3 in DNA: TGTGCCATCAGTGAAACAGGGGCGGAAAAACTGTTTTTT. Translating gives CAISETGAEKLFF.

The chain has TRBV5-6 and TRBJ1-2; D gene unclear. Trimming removed 4 bases at V and 8 bases at J, with 12 bases between. CDR1 SGHDT and CDR2 YYEEEE come from the germline V gene. The CDR3 is made up of 12 amino acids. CDR3 in DNA: TGTGCCAGCAGCGTCGGACCGGTAGGCTACACCTTC. It encodes CASSVGPVGYTF.

The chain has TRBV20-1 and TRBJ1-1; no clear D. The length of the CDR3 is 11 residues. V was pared by 3 bases and J by 10 bases, with 12 bases between. Germline CDR1 reads DFQATT; CDR2 reads SNEGSKA (reference sequence). CDR3 region: CSASRQYAAFF. In DNA form, the CDR3 reads TGCAGTGCTAGCCGGCAGTACGCAGCTTTCTTT.

The chain has TRBV28 and TRBJ1-1, with 9 bases lining up with TRBD1. Trimming cost V 7 bases and J 9 bases; bases outside gene matches: 15. This CDR3 has 15 amino acids. From germline, CDR1 is MDHEN and CDR2 SYDVKM. The CDR3 DNA is TGTGCCAGCACAGTTTATAGCGTGGGACAGGGAAAAGCTTTCTTT. Translating gives CASTVYSVGQGKAFF.